This T cell receptor (beta chain) was documented in a study of cytomegalovirus exposure and HLA in healthy donors. Study-level results: Among TCR sequences, most were rare, though some public TCRs appeared in many donors.

In the PCR, 60 Vbeta and 13 Jbeta primers were used. Data came from immunoSEQ multiplex PCR; TCRdb stores just in-frame clones and leaves some out. The table lists approximately 150,000 clones, 65% to 80% of them singletons. The table lists this clone with a count of one. Antigen specificity is unknown. The CDR3 runs to 14 residues. Germline lookup yields CDR1 SNHLY and CDR2 FYNNEI. Trimming left V 0 bases short and J 4 bases short, with 9 bases between. Sequenced material: PBMCs. This sequence was found in a middle-aged woman in good health and CMV-seronegative. The J gene is TRBJ2-5, the V gene TRBV2; D is unclear. This CDR3 reads CASSEAAVRETQYF. CDR3 coding DNA: TGTGCCAGCAGTGAAGCGGCGGTCCGAGAGACCCAGTACTTC. Full variable domain (outside the CDR3, taken from reference TRBV2 and TRBJ2-5): EPEVTQTPSHQVTQMGQEVILRCVPISNHLYFYWYRQILGQKVEFLVSFYNNEISEKSEIFDDQFSVERPDGSNFTLKIRSTKLEDSAMYFCASSEAAVRETQYFGPGTRLLVL.